The 32 T cell receptor beta chains listed next were all sequenced from one sample in a study of blood T cells in healthy people across ages. For the second PCR, which ran for roughly 6 to 11 cycles, a sample-barcoded 5' primer and a J-beta primer mix were used. TCRdb ran MiXCR on the 5' RACE reads and lists one entry per CDR3 protein. The repertoire holds roughly 800,000 distinct CDR3 sequences, with 20% to 25% as singletons. The data also belong to a second study, concerning T cells of mothers and their children.

Sequenced sample: blood. The receptor set was obtained from a boy aged 5-17 years in good health.

This clonotype was detected only a few times. The V gene is TRBV6-6, the J gene TRBJ2-5; 10 bases match TRBD2. CDR3 length: 16 amino acids. Germline V gives CDR1 MNHNY, CDR2 SVGAGI (reference sequence). The V segment lost 2 bases and the J segment 5 bases; nucleotides outside the gene matches: 8. CDR3 sequence: CASSYPRSGGEETQYF. The DNA of the CDR3 is TGTGCCAGCAGTTACCCCCGGAGCGGGGGGGAGGAGACCCAGTACTTC.

This clonotype was recorded a few times. This rearrangement joins TRBV29-1 to TRBJ1-1; 9 bases are shared with TRBD1. After removal of 6 bases from V and 2 bases from J, the junction contained 7 bases not matched to a gene. Germline V lookup: CDR1 SQVTM, CDR2 ANQGSEA. The CDR3 loop spans 14 amino acids. DNA of the CDR3: TGCAGCGTGAGGGGACAGGGCCGAAACACTGAAGCTTTCTTT. This codes for CSVRGQGRNTEAFF.

This clonotype was detected ten times or more. The chain carries TRBV28 and TRBJ2-1; 9 bases are a match to TRBD1. With 6 bases clipped from V and 5 bases from J, the junction kept 11 bases outside the gene matches. Germline V CDR1 and CDR2: MDHEN, SYDVKM. This CDR3 contains 16 residues. In DNA, the CDR3 is TGTGCCAGCAGCCTAGTTACAGGGGGCGCCCACAATGAGCAGTTCTTC. Translating gives CASSLVTGGAHNEQFF.

This clonotype has a single count. J is TRBJ2-3 and V is TRBV5-6; 16 positions agree with TRBD2. Per germline, CDR1 SGHDT and CDR2 YYEEEE. The CDR3 totals 18 residues. After removal of 3 bases from V and 1 base from J, the junction contained 5 bases not matched to a gene. The CDR3 sequence is CASSWGLAGGIGTDTQYF. The CDR3, as DNA: TGTGCCAGCAGCTGGGGACTAGCGGGAGGGATTGGCACAGATACGCAGTATTTT.

The chain carries TRBV11-2 and TRBJ2-1, with a weak D call TRBD1 (6 bases). V was cut by 4 bases and J by 10 bases, with 8 bases left in between. The CDR3 spans 11 residues. The germline CDR1 and CDR2 sequences are SGHAT and FQNNGV. CDR3: CASSYDREQFF. The CDR3 coding sequence is TGTGCCAGCAGCTATGACAGGGAGCAGTTCTTC.

This clonotype was found a few times. The chain links TRBV5-5 to TRBJ2-1, with no clear D. Trimming cost V 0 bases and J 0 bases, with 10 bases left between them. Per germline, CDR1 SGHKS and CDR2 YYEKEE (reference sequence). The CDR3 has 16 residues. The chain's CDR3 is CASSLDMFSSYNEQFF. CDR3 nucleotide sequence: TGTGCCAGCAGCTTGGATATGTTCAGCTCCTACAATGAGCAGTTCTTC.

A few counts support this clonotype. The junction departs from germline at one end; a sequencing error may be responsible. The V and J genes are TRBV9 and TRBJ1-5; possibly TRBD1 for D (5 bases). CDR3 length: 14 amino acids. CDR1 and CDR2 (germline): SGDLS, YYNGEE. The CDR3 here is CASSVSGSGHPQHF. The CDR3 DNA reads as TGCGCCAGCAGCGTCTCAGGGTCGGGTCACCCCCAGCATTTT. The variable domain in full, with the rest retrieved from reference TRBV9 and TRBJ1-5, is DSGVTQTPKHLITATGQRVTLRCSPRSGDLSVYWYQQSLDQGLQFLIQYYNGEERAKGNILERFSAQQFPDLHSELNLSSLELGDSALYFCASSVSGSGHPQHFGDGTRLSIL.

In the case of this clonotype: This CDR3 fails to terminate in the conserved phenylalanine or tryptophan, so it likely reflects a read error. The J gene is TRBJ1-2, the V gene TRBV27; perhaps TRBD1 as D (5 bases). The V gene lost 3 bases and the J gene lost 6 bases, with 17 bases spanning the gap. Germline values: CDR1 MNHEY, CDR2 SMNVEV (reference sequence). CDR3 size: 15 residues. Here the CDR3 DNA reads TGTGCCAGCAGTTTGGGACGTAGCGGGACGAATGGCTACACCCTC. Its translation is CASSLGRSGTNGYTL.

The chain combines TRBV6-1 with TRBJ1-2; D gene uncertain. This CDR3 is built from 13 residues. The V end lost 2 bases, the J end lost 5 bases, and 9 bases lay between the germline ends. Germline assignment: CDR1 MNHNS and CDR2 SASEGT. The CDR3 DNA sequence: TGTGCCAGCAGTGAATCCGTACTTTATGGCTACACCTTC. Protein: CASSESVLYGYTF.

This clonotype was detected a few times. J is TRBJ2-1 and V is TRBV5-1; 7 bases align to TRBD2. Germline-derived CDR1 and CDR2 are SGHRS and YFSETQ. The junction had 8 bases not matched to a gene; V was cut back by 4 bases and J by 1 base. The CDR3 loop spans 16 amino acids. CDR3 in amino acids: CASSVSAGVSYNEQFF. The CDR3 bases are TGCGCCAGCAGCGTCTCCGCGGGAGTTTCCTACAATGAGCAGTTCTTC. The variable domain in full, completed from reference TRBV5-1 and TRBJ2-1, reads KAGVTQTPRYLIKTRGQQVTLSCSPISGHRSVSWYQQTPGQGLQFLFEYFSETQRNKGNFPGRFSGRQFSNSRSEMNVSTLELGDSALYLCASSVSAGVSYNEQFFGPGTRLTVL.

This clonotype was observed a handful of times. The V call is TRBV7-8, the J call TRBJ2-3; D not certain. V was pared by 4 bases and J by 0 bases, with 14 bases between. Germline lookup yields CDR1 SGHVS and CDR2 FQNEAQ. The CDR3 runs 16 residues. Here the CDR3 DNA reads TGTGCCAGCAGCTATAACAGTAGGCTAAGCACAGATACGCAGTATTTT. It translates to CASSYNSRLSTDTQYF.

This clonotype was found a few times. The CDR3: CASSYSSGRYNEQFF. The CDR3 DNA sequence: TGTGCCAGCAGTTACTCAAGCGGACGCTACAATGAGCAGTTCTTC. V is TRBV6-5 and J is TRBJ2-1, with a weak D call TRBD2 (5 bases). The CDR3 contains 15 residues. Germline-derived CDR1 and CDR2 are MNHEY and SVGAGI. The V and J ends lost 0 bases and 3 bases respectively, with 9 bases between them.

This clonotype showed up just a few times. The V gene is TRBV7-2, the J gene TRBJ2-5; 9 bases line up with TRBD2. The germline CDR1 and CDR2 sequences are SGHTA and FQGNSA. The ends lost 5 bases at V and 5 bases at J; junction bases unmatched: 12. There are 16 residues in the CDR3. CDR3 amino acids: CASSPSPSGAGETQYF. The DNA of the CDR3 is TGTGCCAGCAGCCCAAGCCCTAGCGGGGCGGGCGAGACCCAGTACTTC. The full variable domain, its missing parts supplied by reference TRBV7-2 and TRBJ2-5, is GAGVSQSPSNKVTEKGKDVELRCDPISGHTALYWYRQSLGQGLEFLIYFQGNSAPDKSGLPSDRFSAERTGGSVSTLTIQRTQQEDSAVYLCASSPSPSGAGETQYFGPGTRLLVL.

The rearrangement uses TRBV29-1 and TRBJ2-1, with 9 bases aligning to TRBD1. The assigned J gene may be wrong: the sequence end matches TRBJ2-5 better. Germline-derived CDR1 and CDR2 are SQVTM and ANQGSEA. CDR3 length: 18 residues. This chain's CDR3 is CSAPGTGSEGKWRETQYF. The CDR3 DNA follows: TGCAGCGCACCCGGGACAGGGAGCGAAGGAAAGTGGCGAGAGACCCAGTACTTC.

The chain links TRBV5-1 to TRBJ2-2, with D possibly matching TRBD2 (5 bases). Trimming cost V 7 bases and J 1 base, with 11 bases left between them. The CDR3 length is 14 residues. Looked up from germline, CDR1 is SGHRS and CDR2 is YFSETQ. CDR3 bases: TGCGCCAGCGGAAGCGGAATGAACACCGGGGAGCTGTTTTTT. As protein: CASGSGMNTGELFF.

The chain employs TRBV10-3 and TRBJ2-5; 13 bases fit TRBD2. The J call may be faulty, since TRBJ2-7 better matches the DNA end. Germline-derived CDR1 and CDR2 are ENHRY and SYGVKD. This CDR3 region has 15 residues. CDR3 region: CAISAGLAGPYEQYF. The CDR3 DNA is TGTGCCATCAGTGCGGGACTAGCGGGACCCTACGAGCAGTACTTC.

This clonotype appeared a few times. This chain connects TRBV15 to TRBJ2-5; 9 nucleotides line up with TRBD2. The CDR3 contains 15 residues. With 4 bases clipped from V and 4 bases from J, the junction kept 7 bases outside the gene matches. The V gene's germline CDR1 is LNHNV and CDR2 YYDKDF (reference sequence). DNA for the CDR3: TGTGCCACCAGCACCGGGACTAGCTTTTTAGAGACCCAGTACTTC. This sequence encodes CATSTGTSFLETQYF.

This clonotype was found a few times. This rearrangement joins TRBV14 to TRBJ1-4; no firm D call. This CDR3 spans 13 amino acids. The V gene lost 0 bases and the J gene lost 7 bases, with 6 bases spanning the gap. CDR1 is SGHDN and CDR2 is FVKESK in the germline V gene. CDR3 region: CASSQELGEKLFF. The CDR3 DNA is TGTGCCAGCAGCCAAGAGTTGGGTGAAAAACTGTTTTTT.

The rearrangement links TRBV12-3 or TRBV12-4 to TRBJ2-2, with D unresolved. This CDR3 has 13 amino acids. V lost 1 base and J 5 bases, leaving 5 bases between the germline ends. The CDR3 DNA sequence: TGTGCCAGCAGTTTAGAGGAGACCGGGGAGCTGTTTTTT. It specifies CASSLEETGELFF.

This clonotype was observed a handful of times. The rearrangement uses TRBV14 and TRBJ1-1, with a tentative D call TRBD1 (5 bases). The CDR3 is 15 residues long. Germline lookup yields CDR1 SGHDN and CDR2 FVKESK. V was clipped by 4 bases and J by 5 bases, with 17 bases between them. CDR3 sequence reads: CASSPPRVELTEAFF. DNA for the CDR3: TGTGCCAGCAGCCCACCCAGGGTAGAGTTAACTGAAGCTTTCTTT. Full variable domain (rest looked up from reference TRBV14 and TRBJ1-1): EAGVTQFPSHSVIEKGQTVTLRCDPISGHDNLYWYRRVMGKEIKFLLHFVKESKQDESGMPNNRFLAERTGGTYSTLKVQPAELEDSGVYFCASSPPRVELTEAFFGQGTRLTVV.

In regard to this clonotype: Mismatch with germline at one junction end may stem from a read error. The chain recombines TRBV18 with TRBJ1-2, with D hard to call. There are 12 residues in the CDR3. The germline V gene has CDR1 KGHSH and CDR2 LQKENI. CDR3 loop: CASSPASGGYTF. In DNA, the CDR3 is TGTGCCAGTTCACCTGCCAGTGGGGGCTACACCTTC.

This clonotype was seen a few times. J is TRBJ2-5 and V is TRBV5-6, with D possibly TRBD2 on 6 matching bases. The end of the DNA is better explained by TRBJ2-7, so the J call may be wrong. Germline-derived CDR1 and CDR2 are SGHDT and YYEEEE. This CDR3 is built from 13 residues. This chain's CDR3 is CASSAGGRHEQYF. CDR3 nucleotides: TGTGCCAGCAGCGCCGGAGGGAGACACGAGCAGTACTTC.

The chain links TRBV2 to TRBJ2-5; D not certain. Looked up from germline, CDR1 is SNHLY and CDR2 is FYNNEI. The CDR3 loop spans 13 amino acids. V was cut by 6 bases and J by 1 base, with 9 bases left in between. CDR3 protein: CASSSPSQETQYF. CDR3 coding DNA: TGTGCCAGCAGCAGCCCCTCCCAAGAGACCCAGTACTTC.

This clonotype occurred a few times. The V call is TRBV7-2, the J call TRBJ1-2, with D perhaps TRBD1 (6 bases). The CDR3 is 16 residues long. Trimming removed 5 bases at V and 4 bases at J, with 20 bases between. The germline V gene encodes CDR1 SGHTA and CDR2 FQGNSA. The CDR3 here is CASSNHGQSMGYGYTF. In DNA, the CDR3 is TGTGCCAGCAGCAACCACGGACAGTCGATGGGCTATGGCTACACCTTC.

The rearrangement joins TRBV12-3 or TRBV12-4 to TRBJ1-2; D remains ambiguous. Trimming removed 9 bases from V and 8 bases from J, with 16 bases in between. This CDR3 contains 12 residues. DNA for the CDR3: TGTGCCAGTCAGGAGGGAATAGTCGGCTACACCTTC. As protein: CASQEGIVGYTF.

The V and J genes are TRBV12-3 or TRBV12-4 and TRBJ2-1, with 9 bases aligning to TRBD1. The V segment lost 1 base and the J segment 6 bases; nucleotides outside the gene matches: 4. CDR3 length equals 15 residues. For the CDR3, the DNA is TGTGCCAGCAGTTTAGGAGACAGGGGGTCCAATGAGCAGTTCTTC. It is translated as CASSLGDRGSNEQFF.

This clonotype was seen a few times. This chain uses TRBV7-3 with TRBJ2-3, with a possible D match to TRBD2 (6 bases). From germline, CDR1 is SGHTA and CDR2 FQGTGA. Trimming removed 2 bases from V and 2 bases from J, with 11 bases in between. The CDR3 consists of 15 residues. CDR3 loop: CASSLWGEDTDTQYF. CDR3 nucleotides: TGTGCCAGCAGCTTATGGGGGGAAGACACAGATACGCAGTATTTT. Full variable domain (rest looked up from reference TRBV7-3 and TRBJ2-3): GAGVSQTPSNKVTEKGKYVELRCDPISGHTALYWYRQSLGQGPEFLIYFQGTGAADDSGLPNDRFFAVRPEGSVSTLKIQRTERGDSAVYLCASSLWGEDTDTQYFGPGTRLTVL.

The chain joins TRBV20-1 to TRBJ1-1; D remains ambiguous. Germline V gene sequence: CDR1 DFQATT, CDR2 SNEGSKA (reference sequence). Trimming stripped 6 bases from V and 3 bases from J, with 14 bases between. The CDR3 totals 13 residues. This CDR3 reads CSARPLLDTEAFF. The DNA of the CDR3 is TGCAGTGCCCGCCCTCTGTTAGACACTGAAGCTTTCTTT.

J is TRBJ2-7 and V is TRBV20-1; a possible D gene is TRBD2 (5 bases). Germline V gives CDR1 DFQATT, CDR2 SNEGSKA (reference sequence). This CDR3 spans 14 amino acids. The V gene lost 3 bases and the J gene lost 5 bases, with 17 bases spanning the gap. The CDR3 bases are TGCAGTGCTAGCGGGGAGAGTGGGGTTGACGAGCAGTACTTC. Translation gives CSASGESGVDEQYF.

V is TRBV20-1 and J is TRBJ2-2; D is perhaps TRBD1 or TRBD2 (7 bases each). The CDR3 length is 15 residues. The V end was cut by 5 bases, the J end by 3 bases, with 16 bases between. Germline V gene sequence: CDR1 DFQATT, CDR2 SNEGSKA (reference sequence). This CDR3 is CSAGGQGGDTGELFF. The DNA for the CDR3 is TGCAGTGCTGGAGGTCAGGGGGGGGACACCGGGGAGCTGTTTTTT.

The rearrangement uses TRBV6-1 and TRBJ1-1; no clear D gene. Germline loops: CDR1 MNHNS, CDR2 SASEGT. Trimming removed 1 base from V and 4 bases from J, with 10 bases in between. The CDR3 consists of 14 residues. This CDR3 is CASSEGIGVTEAFF. Written as DNA, the CDR3 is TGTGCCAGCAGTGAAGGGATCGGCGTCACTGAAGCTTTCTTT.

This sequence joins TRBV4-3 and TRBJ1-3; 8 bases are a match to TRBD1. Germline V lookup: CDR1 LGHNA, CDR2 YSLEER. The trim removed 0 bases at V and 2 bases at J, leaving 0 bases unmatched. The CDR3 contains 15 residues. The CDR3 bases are TGCGCCAGCAGCCAAGAACAGGGGGCTGGAAACACCATATATTTT. This codes for CASSQEQGAGNTIYF.